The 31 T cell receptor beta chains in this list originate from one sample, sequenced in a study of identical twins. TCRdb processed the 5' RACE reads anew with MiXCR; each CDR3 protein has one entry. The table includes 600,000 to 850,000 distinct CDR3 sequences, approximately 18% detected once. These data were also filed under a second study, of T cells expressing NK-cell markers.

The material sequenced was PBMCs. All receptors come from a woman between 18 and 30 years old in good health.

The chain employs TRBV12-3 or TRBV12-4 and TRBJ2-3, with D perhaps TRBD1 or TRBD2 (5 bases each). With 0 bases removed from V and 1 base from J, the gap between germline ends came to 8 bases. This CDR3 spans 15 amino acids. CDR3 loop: CASSLAGDGTDTQYF. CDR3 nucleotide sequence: TGTGCCAGCAGTTTAGCGGGGGACGGCACAGATACGCAGTATTTT.

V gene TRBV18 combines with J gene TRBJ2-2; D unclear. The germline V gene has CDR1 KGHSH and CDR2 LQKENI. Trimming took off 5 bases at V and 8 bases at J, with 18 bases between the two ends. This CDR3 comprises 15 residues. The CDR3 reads CASSETVPSSGELFF. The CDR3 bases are TGTGCCAGCTCAGAGACCGTCCCGAGCTCTGGGGAGCTGTTTTTT.

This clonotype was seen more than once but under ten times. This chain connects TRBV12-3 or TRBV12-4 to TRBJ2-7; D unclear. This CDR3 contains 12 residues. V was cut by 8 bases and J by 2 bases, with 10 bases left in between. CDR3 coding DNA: TGTGCCAGCGGCATTCATCCCTACGAGCAGTACTTC. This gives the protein CASGIHPYEQYF.

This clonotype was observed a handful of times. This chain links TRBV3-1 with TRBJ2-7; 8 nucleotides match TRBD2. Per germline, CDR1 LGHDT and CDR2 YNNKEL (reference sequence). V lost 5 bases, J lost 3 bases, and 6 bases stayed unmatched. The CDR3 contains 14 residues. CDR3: CASSNVAGNYEQYF. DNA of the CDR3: TGTGCCAGCAGCAACGTAGCGGGAAACTACGAGCAGTACTTC.

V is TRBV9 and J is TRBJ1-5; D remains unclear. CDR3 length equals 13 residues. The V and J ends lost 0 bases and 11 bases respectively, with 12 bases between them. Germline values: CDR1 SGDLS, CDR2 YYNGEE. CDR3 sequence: CASSVGTAGAQHF. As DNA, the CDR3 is TGTGCCAGCAGCGTAGGGACCGCTGGGGCCCAGCATTTT.

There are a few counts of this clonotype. CDR3 sequence: CSARSGGGMLNEQFF. The DNA of the CDR3 is TGCAGTGCTAGATCGGGGGGCGGAATGTTGAATGAGCAGTTCTTC. This rearrangement joins TRBV20-1 to TRBJ2-1, with a tentative D call TRBD2 (7 bases). V was trimmed by 2 bases and J by 7 bases, leaving 18 bases between them. The CDR3 contains 15 residues. CDR1 DFQATT and CDR2 SNEGSKA come from the germline V gene (reference sequence).

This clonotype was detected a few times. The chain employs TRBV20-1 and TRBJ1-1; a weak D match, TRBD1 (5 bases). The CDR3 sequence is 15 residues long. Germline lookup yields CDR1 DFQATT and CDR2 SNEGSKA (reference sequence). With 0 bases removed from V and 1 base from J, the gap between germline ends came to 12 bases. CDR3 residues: CSARDRRGGNTEAFF. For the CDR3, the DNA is TGCAGTGCTAGAGATCGTCGGGGGGGGAACACTGAAGCTTTCTTT.

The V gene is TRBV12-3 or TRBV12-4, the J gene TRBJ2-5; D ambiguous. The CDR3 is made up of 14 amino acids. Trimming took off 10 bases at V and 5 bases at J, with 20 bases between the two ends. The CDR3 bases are TGTGCCACCTCGTTGGGCAGACTCGGGGAGACCCAGTACTTC. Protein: CATSLGRLGETQYF.

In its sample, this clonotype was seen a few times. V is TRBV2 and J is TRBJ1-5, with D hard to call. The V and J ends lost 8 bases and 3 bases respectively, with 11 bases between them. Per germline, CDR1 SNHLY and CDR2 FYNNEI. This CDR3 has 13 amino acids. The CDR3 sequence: CASERDNNQPQHF. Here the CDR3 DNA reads TGTGCCAGCGAGAGGGATAACAATCAGCCCCAGCATTTT.

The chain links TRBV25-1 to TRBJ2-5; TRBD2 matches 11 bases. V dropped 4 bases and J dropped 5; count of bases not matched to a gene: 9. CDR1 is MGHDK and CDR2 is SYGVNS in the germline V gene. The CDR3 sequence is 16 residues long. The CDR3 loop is CASSGISGGAMETQYF. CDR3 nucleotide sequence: TGTGCCAGCAGTGGGATTAGCGGGGGGGCTATGGAGACCCAGTACTTC. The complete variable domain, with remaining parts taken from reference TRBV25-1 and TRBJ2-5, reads EADIYQTPRYLVIGTGKKITLECSQTMGHDKMYWYQQDPGMELHLIHYSYGVNSTEKGDLSSESTVSRIRTEHFPLTLESARPSHTSQYLCASSGISGGAMETQYFGPGTRLLVL.

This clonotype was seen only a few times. The CDR3: CASSLVGQTTDTQYF. The CDR3 coding sequence is TGCGCCAGCAGCTTGGTGGGACAAACCACAGATACGCAGTATTTT. The V gene is TRBV5-1, the J gene TRBJ2-3; a possible D gene is TRBD1 (6 bases). The CDR3 length is 15 residues. Looked up from germline, CDR1 is SGHRS and CDR2 is YFSETQ. The germline V and J ends were trimmed by 0 bases and 2 bases, with 10 bases remaining between them.

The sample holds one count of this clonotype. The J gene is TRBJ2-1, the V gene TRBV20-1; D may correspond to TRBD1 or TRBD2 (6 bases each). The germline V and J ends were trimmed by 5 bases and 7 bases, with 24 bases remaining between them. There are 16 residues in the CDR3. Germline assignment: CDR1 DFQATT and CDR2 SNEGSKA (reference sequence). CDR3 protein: CSAVSGGGGRRNEQFF. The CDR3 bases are TGCAGTGCTGTGAGTGGGGGTGGGGGGCGTAGGAATGAGCAGTTCTTC.

The CDR3 reads CATAGGGETQYF. CDR3 in DNA: TGTGCGACAGCGGGAGGAGGAGAGACCCAGTACTTC. The V call is TRBV30, the J call TRBJ2-5, with 9 bases identical to TRBD2. In germline, CDR1 is GTSNPN, CDR2 SVGIG (reference sequence). The CDR3 has 12 amino acids.

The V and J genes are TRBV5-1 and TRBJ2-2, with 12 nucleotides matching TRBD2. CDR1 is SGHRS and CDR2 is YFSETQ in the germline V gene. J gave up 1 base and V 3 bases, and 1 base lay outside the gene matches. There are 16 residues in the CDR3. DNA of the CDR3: TGCGCCAGCAGCTCGGGACTAGCGGGGAACACCGGGGAGCTGTTTTTT. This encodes CASSSGLAGNTGELFF. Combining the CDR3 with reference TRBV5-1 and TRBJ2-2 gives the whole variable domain KAGVTQTPRYLIKTRGQQVTLSCSPISGHRSVSWYQQTPGQGLQFLFEYFSETQRNKGNFPGRFSGRQFSNSRSEMNVSTLELGDSALYLCASSSGLAGNTGELFFGEGSRLTVL.

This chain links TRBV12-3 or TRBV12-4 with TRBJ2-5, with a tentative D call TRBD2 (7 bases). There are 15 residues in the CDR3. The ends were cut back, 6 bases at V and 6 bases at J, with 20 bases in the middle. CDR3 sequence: CASSPREGHAKTQYF. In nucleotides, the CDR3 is TGTGCCAGCAGCCCTAGGGAGGGACATGCTAAGACCCAGTACTTC.

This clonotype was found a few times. This CDR3 is CASSIGTETPLHF. The DNA for the CDR3 is TGTGCCAGTAGTATAGGAACAGAGACACCCCTCCACTTT. The chain has TRBV19 and TRBJ1-6, with D hard to call. The CDR3 extends over 13 amino acids. From germline, CDR1 is LNHDA and CDR2 SQIVND (reference sequence). The germline V and J ends were trimmed by 1 base and 11 bases, with 9 bases remaining between them.

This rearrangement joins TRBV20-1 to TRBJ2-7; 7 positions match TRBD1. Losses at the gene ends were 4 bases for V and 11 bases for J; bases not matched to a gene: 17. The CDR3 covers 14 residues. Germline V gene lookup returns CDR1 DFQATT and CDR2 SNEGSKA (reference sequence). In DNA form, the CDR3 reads TGCAGTGCTACCCGGGACAGCGCCACTCATGTCGAGTACTTC. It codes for CSATRDSATHVEYF.

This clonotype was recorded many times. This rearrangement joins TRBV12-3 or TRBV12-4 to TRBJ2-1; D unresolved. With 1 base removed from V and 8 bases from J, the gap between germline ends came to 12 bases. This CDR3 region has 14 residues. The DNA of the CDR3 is TGTGCCAGCAGTTTAGGGGTCCGGGCATATGAGCAGTTCTTC. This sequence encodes CASSLGVRAYEQFF.

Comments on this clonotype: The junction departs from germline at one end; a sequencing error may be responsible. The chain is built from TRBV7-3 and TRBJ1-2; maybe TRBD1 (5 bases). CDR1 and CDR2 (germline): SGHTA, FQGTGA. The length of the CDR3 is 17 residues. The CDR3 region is CASSLKGPYEISTILSF. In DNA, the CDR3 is TGTGCCAGCAGCTTAAAGGGGCCTTACGAGATATCCACCATTCTCTCCTTC.

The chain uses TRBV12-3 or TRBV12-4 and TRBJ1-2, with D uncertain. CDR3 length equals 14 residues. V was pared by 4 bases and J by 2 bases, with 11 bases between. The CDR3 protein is CASSSPGSNYGYTF. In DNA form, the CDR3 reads TGTGCCAGCAGTTCTCCGGGATCCAACTATGGCTACACCTTC.

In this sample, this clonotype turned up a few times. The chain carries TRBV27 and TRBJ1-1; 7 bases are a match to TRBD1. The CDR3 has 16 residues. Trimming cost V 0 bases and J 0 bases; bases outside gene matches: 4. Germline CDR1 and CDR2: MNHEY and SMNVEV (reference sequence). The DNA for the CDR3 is TGTGCCAGCAGTTTATCCTGGACAGGACTGAACACTGAAGCTTTCTTT. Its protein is CASSLSWTGLNTEAFF.

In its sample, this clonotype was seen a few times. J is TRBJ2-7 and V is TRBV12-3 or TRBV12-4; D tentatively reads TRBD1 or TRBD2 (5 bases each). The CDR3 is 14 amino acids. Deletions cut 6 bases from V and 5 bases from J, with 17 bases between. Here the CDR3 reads CASRKLSGPDEQYF. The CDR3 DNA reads TGTGCCAGCAGAAAATTGTCGGGGCCTGACGAGCAGTACTTC.

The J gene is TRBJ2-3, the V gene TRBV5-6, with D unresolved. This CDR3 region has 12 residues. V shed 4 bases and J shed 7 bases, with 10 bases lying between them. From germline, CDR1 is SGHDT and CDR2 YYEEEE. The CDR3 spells CASSLPEHTQYF. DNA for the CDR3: TGTGCCAGCAGCCTCCCCGAACATACGCAGTATTTT. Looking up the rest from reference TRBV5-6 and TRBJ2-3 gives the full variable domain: DAGVTQSPTHLIKTRGQQVTLRCSPKSGHDTVSWYQQALGQGPQFIFQYYEEEERQRGNFPDRFSGHQFPNYSSELNVNALLLGDSALYLCASSLPEHTQYFGPGTRLTVL.

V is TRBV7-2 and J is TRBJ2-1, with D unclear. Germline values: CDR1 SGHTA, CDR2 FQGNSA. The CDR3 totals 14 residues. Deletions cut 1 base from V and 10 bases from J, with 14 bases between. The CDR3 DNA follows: TGTGCCAGCAGCTTAGGGAGATCGAGTGGAGAGCAGTTCTTC. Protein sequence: CASSLGRSSGEQFF. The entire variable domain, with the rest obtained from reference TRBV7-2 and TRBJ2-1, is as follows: GAGVSQSPSNKVTEKGKDVELRCDPISGHTALYWYRQSLGQGLEFLIYFQGNSAPDKSGLPSDRFSAERTGGSVSTLTIQRTQQEDSAVYLCASSLGRSSGEQFFGPGTRLTVL.

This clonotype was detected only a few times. The CDR3, as DNA: TGTGCCAGCAGTTTGGGACGCCTTCAGCAGTACTTC. The encoded protein is CASSLGRLQQYF. The V call is TRBV12-3 or TRBV12-4, the J call TRBJ2-7; possibly TRBD1 or TRBD2 for D (5 bases each). The CDR3 covers 12 residues. Trimming took 3 bases from V and 8 from J, leaving 11 bases between them.

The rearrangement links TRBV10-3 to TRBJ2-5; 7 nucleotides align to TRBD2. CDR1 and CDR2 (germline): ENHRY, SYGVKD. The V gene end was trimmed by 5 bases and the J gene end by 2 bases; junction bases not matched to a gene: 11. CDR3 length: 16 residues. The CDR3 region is CAISSQWGSGQETQYF. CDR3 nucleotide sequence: TGTGCCATCAGTTCCCAGTGGGGTAGCGGGCAAGAGACCCAGTACTTC.

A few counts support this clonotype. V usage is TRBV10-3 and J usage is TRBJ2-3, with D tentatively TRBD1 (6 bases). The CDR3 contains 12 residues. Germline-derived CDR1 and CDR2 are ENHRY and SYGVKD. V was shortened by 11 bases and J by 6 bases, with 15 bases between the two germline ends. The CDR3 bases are TGTGCCGCAACTACAGGGACGGATACGCAGTATTTT. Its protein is CAATTGTDTQYF.

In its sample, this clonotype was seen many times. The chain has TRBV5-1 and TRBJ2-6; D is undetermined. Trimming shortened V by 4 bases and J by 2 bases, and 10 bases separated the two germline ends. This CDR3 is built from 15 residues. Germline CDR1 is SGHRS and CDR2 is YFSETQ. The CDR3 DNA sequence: TGCGCCAGCAGCGATGAGTCGGCTGGGGCCAACGTCCTGACTTTC. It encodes CASSDESAGANVLTF. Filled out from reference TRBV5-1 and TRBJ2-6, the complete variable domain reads KAGVTQTPRYLIKTRGQQVTLSCSPISGHRSVSWYQQTPGQGLQFLFEYFSETQRNKGNFPGRFSGRQFSNSRSEMNVSTLELGDSALYLCASSDESAGANVLTFGAGSRLTVL.

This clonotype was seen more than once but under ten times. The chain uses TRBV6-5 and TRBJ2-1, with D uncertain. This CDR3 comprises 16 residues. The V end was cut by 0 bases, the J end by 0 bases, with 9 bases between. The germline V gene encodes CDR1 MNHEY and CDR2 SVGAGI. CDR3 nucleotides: TGTGCCAGCAGTTACTCGACTCGAAGCTCCTACAATGAGCAGTTCTTC. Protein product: CASSYSTRSSYNEQFF.

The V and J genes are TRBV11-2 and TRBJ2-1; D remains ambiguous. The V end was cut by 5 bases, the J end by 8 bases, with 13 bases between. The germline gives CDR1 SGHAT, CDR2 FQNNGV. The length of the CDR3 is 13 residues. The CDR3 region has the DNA TGTGCCAGCAGCCCCTGGTCGGACGATGAGCAGTTCTTC. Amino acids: CASSPWSDDEQFF.

The CDR3 sequence: CASSLVYGGSYTGELFF. The CDR3 nucleotides read TGTGCCAGCAGCTTGGTATATGGGGGGAGTTACACCGGGGAGCTGTTTTTT. The chain has TRBV5-5 and TRBJ2-2, with D tentatively TRBD2 (6 bases). V shed 0 bases and J shed 3 bases, with 15 bases lying between them. The CDR3 has 17 residues. Looked up from germline, CDR1 is SGHKS and CDR2 is YYEKEE (reference sequence).